These T cell receptor beta chains were read from a single sample in a study of vaccination effects on CD4 cells after COVID-19. The data were produced by immunoSEQ multiplex PCR, yet TCRdb's version contains in-frame clones alone and is incomplete. The sample holds about 79,000 clones, about 74% seen once. Their target antigens are unknown. Sequenced material: CD4+ T cells from PBMCs cultured with HCoV-229E spike peptides, taken before COVID-19 vaccination. Receptor source: a human donor who received a COVID-19 vaccine. Each CDR3 is given with its conserved first and last residue. D genes are given only for firm matches. Clone size is not always given. Where it is, it says once, few, many or a class for expanded clones.

clone size	D gene	J gene	V gene	CDR3 DNA	CDR3 protein
.	.	TRBJ1-1	TRBV6-5	TGTGCCAGCAGGATAGGACAGACAAACACTGAAGCTTTCTTT	CASRIGQTNTEAFF
.	.	TRBJ1-2	TRBV24-1	TGTGCCACCAGTTCTAACTATGGCTACACCTTC	CATSSNYGYTF
few	TRBD1	TRBJ1-5	TRBV19	TGTGCCAGTAGTACAACAGGGGGTTGGCAGCCCCAGCATTTT	CASSTTGGWQPQHF
.	.	TRBJ1-2	TRBV4-3	TGCGCCAGCAGCCAAGATAGGGCAGGCTATGGCTACACCTTC	CASSQDRAGYGYTF
once	.	TRBJ2-3	TRBV9	TGTGCCAGCAGCGTAGCTACGGGTGGGTCAGCCTTCACAGATACGCAGTATTTT	CASSVATGGSAFTDTQYF
.	TRBD2	TRBJ2-2	TRBV5-4	TGTGCCAGCAGCTTGCGGGGGGCCGGGGAGCTGTTTTTT	CASSLRGAGELFF
.	TRBD2	TRBJ2-3	TRBV11-3	TGTGCCAGCAGCCCAGACCCCCCAGCGGGGGGCCTAGATACGCAGTATTTT	CASSPDPPAGGLDTQYF
few	.	TRBJ1-1	TRBV5-1	TGCGCCAGCAGCTGGGGGGCGGACACTGAAGCTTTCTTT	CASSWGADTEAFF
.	TRBD1	TRBJ1-4	TRBV24-1	TGTGCCACCAGTGACCGCGGACAGGGGGATGATAATGAAAAACTGTTTTTT	CATSDRGQGDDNEKLFF
.	.	TRBJ2-2	TRBV3-1/TRBV3-2	TGTGCCAGCAGCCAAGAGTACAGGGACACCGGGGAGCTGTTTTTT	CASSQEYRDTGELFF
few	.	TRBJ1-1	TRBV11-3	TGTGCCAGCAGCCGGGGAGGTCACACTGAAGCTTTCTTT	CASSRGGHTEAFF
.	TRBD1	TRBJ1-2	TRBV25-1	TGTGCCAGCAGTCCGGCAGGGGGTAGTGGCTACACCTTC	CASSPAGGSGYTF
.	.	TRBJ2-2	TRBV3-1/TRBV3-2	TGTGCCAGCAGCCTTCAAAGGGTTGACGGGGAGCTGTTTTTT	CASSLQRVDGELFF
.	TRBD1	TRBJ1-1	TRBV6-4	TGTGCCAGCACCCCAGGGGGGATGAACACTGAAGCTTTCTTT	CASTPGGMNTEAFF
.	.	TRBJ2-1	TRBV7-2	TGTGCCAGCAGCCCCGGGGCGGCCCAGCAGTTCTTC	CASSPGAAQQFF
.	.	TRBJ1-4	TRBV6-1	TGTGCCAGCAGTGAGTGGGGGGGCAATGAAAAACTGTTTTTT	CASSEWGGNEKLFF
.	.	TRBJ2-1	TRBV12-3/TRBV12-4	TGTGCCAGCAGTTTACTACAGTACAATGAGCAGTTCTTC	CASSLLQYNEQFF
.	TRBD1	TRBJ1-6	TRBV9	TGTGCCAGCAGCGCTTCCGGGACAGCGGACGCGTATTCACCCCTCCACTTT	CASSASGTADAYSPLHF
.	.	TRBJ1-5	TRBV18	TGTGCCAGCTCACCGTCCGGGGAGACAGCCATGATCAATCAGCCCCAGCATTTT	CASSPSGETAMINQPQHF
.	.	TRBJ1-2	TRBV6-4	TGTGCCAGCAGTGCTGCGGGGGCGAATAACGGCTACACCTTC	CASSAAGANNGYTF
.	.	TRBJ2-3	TRBV10-3	TGTGCCATCAATGCGGGGCGGGGCCATAGCACAGATACGCAGTATTTT	CAINAGRGHSTDTQYF
.	.	TRBJ1-1	TRBV12-5	TGTGCTAGTGGCTCAACGAGGAACACTGAAGCTTTCTTT	CASGSTRNTEAFF
.	TRBD2	TRBJ2-3	TRBV6-5	TGTGCCAGCAGTACCAGCGGGGGGACAGATACGCAGTATTTT	CASSTSGGTDTQYF
.	TRBD1	TRBJ1-3	TRBV7-3	TGTGCCAGCAGCTTAGACAGGGGATACACCATATATTTT	CASSLDRGYTIYF
few	TRBD1	TRBJ1-5	TRBV5-1	TGCGCCAGCAGCCGGGGGGACAGCAGCAATCAGCCCCAGCATTTT	CASSRGDSSNQPQHF
.	.	TRBJ1-5	TRBV3-1/TRBV3-2	TGTGCCAGCAGCCCCACCGGAGGGAGGGGGAGCAATCAGCCCCAGCATTTT	CASSPTGGRGSNQPQHF
.	.	TRBJ1-2	TRBV3-1/TRBV3-2	TGTGCCAGCAGCCAACAGGGCAACAACTATGGCTACACCTTC	CASSQQGNNYGYTF
.	.	TRBJ2-3	TRBV5-1	TGCGCCAGCAGCTTAACAGGTAGCACAGATACGCAGTATTTT	CASSLTGSTDTQYF
few	TRBD1	TRBJ1-5	TRBV5-1	TGCGCCAGCAGACCCCAGCCGGGACAGGACAATCAGCCCCAGCATTTT	CASRPQPGQDNQPQHF
.	TRBD2	TRBJ2-1	TRBV9	TGTGCCAGCAGCGCGCGGGGGAGCTCCTACAATGAGCAGTTCTTC	CASSARGSSYNEQFF
once	.	TRBJ1-4	TRBV18	TGTGCCAGCTCAAGGGGAGGGAGTGAAAAACTGTTTTTT	CASSRGGSEKLFF
.	TRBD1	TRBJ1-2	TRBV28	TGTGCCAGCAGTTTCGGGACAGGAGCCCTCTATGGCTACACCTTC	CASSFGTGALYGYTF
.	TRBD1	TRBJ2-2	TRBV5-4	TGTGCCAGCAGCTGGGACAGGGGTAGCGGGGAGCTGTTTTTT	CASSWDRGSGELFF
.	.	TRBJ2-3	TRBV6-6	TGTGCCAGCAGTCAGAGTTCCGATACGCAGTATTTT	CASSQSSDTQYF
.	TRBD1	TRBJ1-5	TRBV28	TGTGCCAGCAGTTTAATGGGGGGACAGGGGGGCAATCAGCCCCAGCATTTT	CASSLMGGQGGNQPQHF
once	TRBD2	TRBJ2-5	TRBV4-1	TGCGCCAGCAGCCGGGGACTAGCGGGCCAAGAGACCCAGTACTTC	CASSRGLAGQETQYF
.	TRBD1	TRBJ2-2	TRBV7-2	TGTGCCAGCAGCTTTGGGACAGGGATTACCGGAGAGCTGTTTTTT	CASSFGTGITGELFF
.	TRBD2	TRBJ2-2	TRBV4-1	TGCGCCAGCAGCCAAGATCTTGGGACTAGCGGGGGACCCAACACCGGGGAGCTGTTTTTT	CASSQDLGTSGGPNTGELFF